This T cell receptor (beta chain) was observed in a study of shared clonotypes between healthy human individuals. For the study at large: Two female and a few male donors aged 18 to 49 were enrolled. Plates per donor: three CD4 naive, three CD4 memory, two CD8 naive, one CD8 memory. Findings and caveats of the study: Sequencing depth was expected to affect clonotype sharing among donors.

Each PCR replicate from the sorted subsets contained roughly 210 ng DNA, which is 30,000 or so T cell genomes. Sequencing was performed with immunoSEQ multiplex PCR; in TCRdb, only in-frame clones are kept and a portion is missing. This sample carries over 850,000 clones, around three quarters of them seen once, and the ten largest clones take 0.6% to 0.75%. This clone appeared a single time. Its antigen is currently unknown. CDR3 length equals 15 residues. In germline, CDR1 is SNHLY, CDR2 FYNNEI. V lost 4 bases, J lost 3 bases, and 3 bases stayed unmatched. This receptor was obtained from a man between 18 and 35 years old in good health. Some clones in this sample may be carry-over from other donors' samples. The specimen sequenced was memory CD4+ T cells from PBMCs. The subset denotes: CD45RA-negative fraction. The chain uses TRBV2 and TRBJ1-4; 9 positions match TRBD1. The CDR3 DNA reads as TGTGCCAGCAGTGTACAGGGGGCGGCTAATGAAAAACTGTTTTTT. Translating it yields CASSVQGAANEKLFF. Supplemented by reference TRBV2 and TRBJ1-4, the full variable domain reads EPEVTQTPSHQVTQMGQEVILRCVPISNHLYFYWYRQILGQKVEFLVSFYNNEISEKSEIFDDQFSVERPDGSNFTLKIRSTKLEDSAMYFCASSVQGAANEKLFFGSGTQLSVL.